This T cell receptor beta chain is from a study of blood T cell repertoires in COVID-19. At the level of the study: The United States, Italy and Spain supplied acute and convalescent COVID-19 samples. Sample material is recorded as cDNA or gDNA derived from T cells, B-cell-depleted T cells, or PBMCs.

The V gene's germline CDR1 is SGHKS and CDR2 YYEKEE (reference sequence). This CDR3 spans 14 amino acids. Trimming pared 1 base from V and 12 bases from J, leaving 17 bases between. In the authors' methods: Counts of nucleated cells, estimated from reference gene primer amplification, were obtained. Assay: immunoSEQ multiplex PCR; the TCRdb copy retains only in-frame clones and omits some. The V and J calls and clone size are taken from that table; D and trimming were inferred from the DNA. The repertoire holds roughly 30,000 clones, with around 85% as singletons. The TCR was taken from a human donor in a cohort sampled during active COVID-19. The rearrangement joins TRBV5-5 to TRBJ2-1; TRBD1 might be the D (5 bases). What was sequenced was peripheral blood. This CDR3 is CASSLYAQGTSQFF. The CDR3, as DNA: TGTGCCAGCAGCTTGTATGCCCAGGGAACCTCGCAGTTCTTC.